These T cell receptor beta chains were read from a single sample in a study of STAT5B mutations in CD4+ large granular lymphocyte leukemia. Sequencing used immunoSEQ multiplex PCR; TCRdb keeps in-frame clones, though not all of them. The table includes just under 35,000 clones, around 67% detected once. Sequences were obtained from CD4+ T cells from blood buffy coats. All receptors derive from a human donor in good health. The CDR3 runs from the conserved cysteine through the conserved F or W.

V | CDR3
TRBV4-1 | CASSQGGQLRYGYTF
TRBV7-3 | CASSLKHNSGNTIYF
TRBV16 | CASSQSYTIYF
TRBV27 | CASSTISGWSQGRYGYTF
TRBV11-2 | CASSHRADGYTF
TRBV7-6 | CASSRGSSGNTIYF
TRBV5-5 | CASSRLGELFF
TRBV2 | CASSIQVSNNEQFF
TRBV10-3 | CAISDNKGPYEQYF
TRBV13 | CASSLDQGLAGRGTQYF
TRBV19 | CASSEVRGTEAFF
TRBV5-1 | CASSLDRGGNEQFF
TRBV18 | CASSKKPGQGEETQYF
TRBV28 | CASNWGGGIQPQHF
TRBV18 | CASSPRGWSTEAFF
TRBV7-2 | CASSLFVRTDYGYTF
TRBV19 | CASSINPAYSPLHF
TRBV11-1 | CASSPGQTYEQYF
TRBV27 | CASSSLTSGSHGETQYF
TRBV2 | CASSGVPWQAGDGYTF
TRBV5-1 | CASSSDRGASGANVLTF
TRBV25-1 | CASSEGGGPHEKLFF
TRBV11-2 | CASSLDYAGNTEAFF
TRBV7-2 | CASSPTGAYNSPLHF
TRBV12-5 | CASGLGNQPQHF
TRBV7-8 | CASSLASRGPYEQYF
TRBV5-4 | CASGGVYTQYF
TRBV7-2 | CASSPYSRGETQYF
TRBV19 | CASSIDRYNTEAFF
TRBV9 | CASNRQGFSGANVLTF
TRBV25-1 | CASTSLMNTEAFF
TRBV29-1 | CSVEPDSGNTIYF
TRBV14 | CASSPLGRGSEQETQYF
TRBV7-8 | CASSLTLTTSYNEQFF
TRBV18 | CASSPAPSGQETQYF
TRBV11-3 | CASSSGLNTGELFF
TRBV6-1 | CASSDARVRATQYF
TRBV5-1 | CASNGLTDTQYF
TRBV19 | CASSTQENTEAFF
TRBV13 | CASSLYSREQETQYF
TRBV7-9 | CASSLGTGNEKLFF
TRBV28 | CASSFDRGRNTEAFF
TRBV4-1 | CASSRDLLQGTGANVLTF
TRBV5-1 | CASSLVGQIQETQYF
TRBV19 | CASSTTGGSWGYTF
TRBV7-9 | CAATQGASSYNEQFF
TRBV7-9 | CASSLAGTSGDFTDTQYF
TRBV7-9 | CASDGNYYGYTF
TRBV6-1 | CASSELWQGNEKLFF